What follows are 18 T cell receptor beta chains derived from one specimen sequenced in a study of cytotoxic CD8 clonotypes in ibrutinib-treated CLL. TCRdb keeps only in-frame clones here, not all; method: immunoSEQ multiplex PCR. The sample lists approximately 150,000 clones; 84% were seen once. The sample here was PBMCs, taken after 24 months of ibrutinib treatment. Source of these receptors: a human donor with chronic lymphocytic leukemia.

The chain is built from TRBV7-9 and TRBJ2-1; 11 bases align to TRBD2. The CDR3 has 19 amino acids. The germline V gene encodes CDR1 SEHNR and CDR2 FQNEAQ (reference sequence). V lost 4 bases, J lost 5 bases, and 16 bases stayed unmatched. The CDR3 region has the DNA TGTGCCAGCAGCTCGAAGCTAGCGGGAGGACCCCTTAAAAACAATGAGCAGTTCTTC. The encoded protein is CASSSKLAGGPLKNNEQFF.

As to this clone: The conserved final phenylalanine or tryptophan is absent from the CDR3, which likely points to a read error. The genes are TRBV28 and TRBJ1-1; D unclear. Per germline, CDR1 MDHEN and CDR2 SYDVKM. The V and J ends lost 3 bases and 4 bases respectively, with 18 bases between them. This CDR3 comprises 16 residues. Written as DNA, the CDR3 is TGTGCCAGCAGTTTCGGGCGTGGCCTTCCCAGCACTGAAGCTTTCTCT. Translating it yields CASSFGRGLPSTEAFS.

The chain employs TRBV5-1 and TRBJ2-3, with D perhaps TRBD1 (6 bases). V shed 0 bases and J shed 1 base, with 9 bases lying between them. CDR1 and CDR2 from the germline V gene are SGHRS and YFSETQ. The CDR3 contains 15 residues. Here the CDR3 reads CASSLDRVGTDTQYF. Here the CDR3 DNA reads TGCGCCAGCAGCTTGGACAGGGTGGGCACAGATACGCAGTATTTT.

This chain connects TRBV28 to TRBJ2-7; TRBD2 matches at 13 bases. Germline values: CDR1 MDHEN, CDR2 SYDVKM. This CDR3 has 15 residues. With 10 bases clipped from V and 0 bases from J, the junction kept 6 bases outside the gene matches. The CDR3 loop is CAIGLAGVGSYEQYF. CDR3 coding DNA: TGTGCCATCGGACTAGCGGGAGTAGGCTCCTACGAGCAGTACTTC.

The chain is built from TRBV5-4 and TRBJ2-6; D is perhaps TRBD2 (5 bases). Germline V gene lookup returns CDR1 SGHNT and CDR2 YYREEE (reference sequence). Trimming cost V 0 bases and J 0 bases, with 10 bases left between them. The CDR3 length is 17 residues. DNA for the CDR3: TGTGCCAGCAGCTTGGGGGTGGGGAGCTCTGGGGCCAACGTCCTGACTTTC. Protein: CASSLGVGSSGANVLTF.

The rearrangement joins TRBV7-2 to TRBJ2-5, with 8 positions matching TRBD1. Germline lookup yields CDR1 SGHTA and CDR2 FQGNSA. V lost 5 bases and J lost 3; bases outside the gene matches: 8. This CDR3 has 15 amino acids. The CDR3 DNA sequence: TGTGCCAGCAGCCAAGGACAGGGCTACGAAGAGACCCAGTACTTC. This sequence encodes CASSQGQGYEETQYF.

The chain employs TRBV15 and TRBJ1-3, with D unclear. Germline V gene sequence: CDR1 LNHNV, CDR2 YYDKDF (reference sequence). Between the trimmed V and J ends, which lost 0 bases and 3 bases, there was a span of 15 bases. CDR3 size: 17 residues. CDR3: CATSREKGAVNGNTIYF. In DNA, the CDR3 is TGTGCCACCAGCAGAGAGAAAGGCGCCGTAAATGGAAACACCATATATTTT.

This sequence joins TRBV28 and TRBJ2-3; possibly TRBD2 for D (6 bases). V was cut by 4 bases and J by 2 bases, with 16 bases left in between. The CDR3 has 16 amino acids. Germline values: CDR1 MDHEN, CDR2 SYDVKM. The CDR3 reads CASSSPGREVTDTQYF. The CDR3 nucleotides are TGTGCCAGCAGTTCGCCGGGGCGGGAAGTCACAGATACGCAGTATTTT. The entire variable domain, with the rest obtained from reference TRBV28 and TRBJ2-3, is as follows: DVKVTQSSRYLVKRTGEKVFLECVQDMDHENMFWYRQDPGLGLRLIYFSYDVKMKEKGDIPEGYSVSREKKERFSLILESASTNQTSMYLCASSSPGREVTDTQYFGPGTRLTVL.

J is TRBJ1-5 and V is TRBV27; no clear D. CDR1 MNHEY and CDR2 SMNVEV come from the germline V gene (reference sequence). V shed 4 bases and J shed 6 bases, with 16 bases lying between them. The CDR3 is 15 amino acids. CDR3 DNA sequence: TGTGCCAGCAGTTCTCCGGAGGATCGTCGTCAGCCCCAGCATTTT. Its protein is CASSSPEDRRQPQHF.

The chain carries TRBV6-5 and TRBJ2-1; D is possibly TRBD1 (6 bases). The CDR3 has 13 residues. Germline lookup yields CDR1 MNHEY and CDR2 SVGAGI. V was cut by 5 bases and J by 6 bases, with 11 bases left in between. Here the CDR3 DNA reads TGTGCCAGCAGTATAAGGACAGCCAATGAGCAGTTCTTC. Its translation is CASSIRTANEQFF.

This chain links TRBV5-4 with TRBJ2-3, with D possibly being TRBD2 (5 bases). Between the trimmed V and J ends, which lost 4 bases and 5 bases, there was a span of 11 bases. Germline CDR1 reads SGHNT; CDR2 reads YYREEE (reference sequence). The CDR3 consists of 13 residues. CDR3 bases: TGTGCCAGCAGCAAGGTCAGCGGAGATACGCAGTATTTT. Protein sequence: CASSKVSGDTQYF.

In this sample, this clone turned up once. The gene calls are TRBV5-1 and TRBJ2-5; TRBD1 matches 12 bases. CDR3 length equals 15 residues. V shed 2 bases, J shed 5 bases, and the junction held 4 bases outside the gene matches. Germline V gene data show CDR1 as SGHRS and CDR2 as YFSETQ. DNA for the CDR3: TGCGCCAGCAGCTTCGGGACAGGGGGCCGGGAGACCCAGTACTTC. This gives the protein CASSFGTGGRETQYF.

The chain carries TRBV19 and TRBJ1-1; the match to TRBD1 covers 10 bases. With 6 bases clipped from V and 5 bases from J, the junction kept 6 bases outside the gene matches. The CDR3 contains 14 residues. Germline assignment: CDR1 LNHDA and CDR2 SQIVND (reference sequence). The CDR3 is CASSWGQGRTEAFF. In nucleotides, the CDR3 is TGTGCCAGTAGCTGGGGACAGGGGAGGACTGAAGCTTTCTTT.

This clone came up once. V usage is TRBV4-2 and J usage is TRBJ1-5, with D possibly TRBD1 on 6 matching bases. The V and J ends lost 2 bases and 2 bases respectively, with 22 bases between them. The length of the CDR3 is 19 residues. Germline V gene sequence: CDR1 LGHNA, CDR2 YNFKEQ. The CDR3 sequence: CASSQTLGGEWDGNQPQHF. DNA for the CDR3: TGTGCCAGCAGCCAAACGTTGGGGGGCGAATGGGACGGCAATCAGCCCCAGCATTTT.

The chain carries TRBV18 and TRBJ2-5, with 10 bases that match TRBD2. The CDR3 runs to 17 residues. The trim removed 3 bases at V and 2 bases at J, leaving 9 bases unmatched. The germline V gene has CDR1 KGHSH and CDR2 LQKENI. The CDR3 is CASSPNSGLASQETQYF. The CDR3 DNA sequence: TGTGCCAGCTCACCGAACTCGGGACTAGCGAGTCAAGAGACCCAGTACTTC.

The rearrangement joins TRBV4-3 to TRBJ1-2; 7 bases line up with TRBD1. Germline lookup yields CDR1 LGHNA and CDR2 YSLEER. The CDR3 is 15 residues long. The V gene end was trimmed by 5 bases and the J gene end by 6 bases; junction bases not matched to a gene: 12. Here the CDR3 DNA reads TGCGCCAGCAGCTTTCGGCCGGCAGGGGGAGATGGCTACACCTTC. Translation: CASSFRPAGGDGYTF.

This clone was picked up one time. The V call is TRBV7-8, the J call TRBJ2-5, with a tentative D call TRBD2 (6 bases). The germline gives CDR1 SGHVS, CDR2 FQNEAQ. CDR3 length: 16 amino acids. V lost 2 bases to trimming and J lost 7 bases, with 20 bases between them. CDR3 sequence: CASSLSHPGLWGTQYF. In DNA, the CDR3 is TGTGCCAGCAGCTTAAGCCACCCGGGACTGTGGGGGACCCAGTACTTC.

The sample holds a few counts of this clone. The chain employs TRBV9 and TRBJ1-5; no clear D gene. V was trimmed by 4 bases and J by 6 bases, leaving 11 bases between them. CDR3 length equals 13 residues. From germline, CDR1 is SGDLS and CDR2 YYNGEE. CDR3 amino acids: CASSLSPGQPQHF. The CDR3 nucleotides are TGTGCCAGCAGCCTGAGTCCGGGTCAGCCCCAGCATTTT.